Shown below are 22 T cell receptor beta chains from a single sample sequenced in a study of T cells in women clearing cervical HPV infection. The table came from immunoSEQ multiplex PCR; TCRdb's copy has only in-frame clones and leaves some out. Its table lists tens of thousands of clones. Sequences were obtained from blood buffy coat. The receptor source for this set is a woman between 18 and 69 years old with a cervical HPV16 infection that either progressed to CIN3+ or cleared (not recorded which).

In the case of this clone: The observed sequence ends 3 residues before the CDR3 terminus, with the missing tail filled in from the germline J gene. The chain has TRBV19 and TRBJ1-4, with 8 bases that match TRBD1. The germline CDR1 and CDR2 sequences are LNHDA and SQIVND (reference sequence). The CDR3 runs 14 residues. With 6 bases clipped from V and 3 bases from J, the junction kept 3 bases outside the gene matches. Here the CDR3 reads CASSPDRANEKLFF. CDR3 DNA (partial): TGTGCCAGTAGCCCGGACAGGGCTAATGAAAAA.

About this clone itself: The read is 3 residues too short to cover the CDR3 end, so that end is filled in from the germline J gene. The rearrangement uses TRBV12-3 or TRBV12-4 and TRBJ2-2, with D unclear. The CDR3 has 15 amino acids. V lost 6 bases and J lost 1, with 12 bases in between. The chain's CDR3 is CASSPALGNTGELFF. The sequenced CDR3 bases are TGTGCCAGCAGCCCCGCTCTCGGGAACACCGGGGAG.

A word on this clone: The CDR3 goes on 3 residues after the read ends, and that part is filled in from the germline J gene. This rearrangement joins TRBV14 to TRBJ2-3; 9 bases fit TRBD2. The V segment lost 0 bases and the J segment 1 base; nucleotides outside the gene matches: 8. Germline CDR1 reads SGHDN; CDR2 reads FVKESK. The CDR3 length is 18 residues. CDR3 bases read: TGTGCCAGCAGCCAAGATCAGGGAGCGGGGGGCCGCACAGATACG. This translates into CASSQDQGAGGRTDT. The full CDR3 protein reads CASSQDQGAGGRTDTQYF.

With respect to this clone: The CDR3 goes on 3 residues after the read ends, and that part is filled in from the germline J gene. The V and J genes are TRBV2 and TRBJ1-1; D might be TRBD1 (6 bases). CDR1 is SNHLY, CDR2 FYNNEI, per germline. The CDR3 runs to 11 residues. CDR3 DNA, as far as it was read: TGTGCCAGCATGTGGACAGATGAG. Residues: CASMWTDE. The complete CDR3 reads CASMWTDEAFF.

In the case of this clone: The read ends 3 residues early relative to the CDR3; the germline J gene fills the gap. V and J are TRBV9 and TRBJ1-4; TRBD1 is a possible D gene (5 bases). The CDR3 loop spans 15 amino acids. Trimming left V 0 bases short and J 6 bases short, with 12 bases between. The germline gives CDR1 SGDLS, CDR2 YYNGEE. The CDR3: CASSVDGREDEKLFF. The CDR3 DNA, read in part, is TGTGCCAGCAGCGTAGACGGCAGGGAGGATGAAAAA.

Turning to this clone: The read falls 3 residues short of the CDR3 end, and the missing part is taken from the germline J gene. This chain links TRBV30 with TRBJ2-3, with D maybe TRBD2 (7 bases). The V and J ends lost 2 bases and 3 bases respectively, with 12 bases between them. CDR3 size: 14 residues. Per the germline V gene, CDR1 is GTSNPN and CDR2 is SVGIG (reference sequence). The DNA read from the CDR3 is TGTGCCTGGAGTTGGGCGGGGGCTACAGATACG. Translated: CAWSWAGATDT. The whole CDR3 region reads CAWSWAGATDTQYF. Full variable domain (missing parts from reference TRBV30 and TRBJ2-3): SQTIHQWPATLVQPVGSPLSLECTVEGTSNPNLYWYRQAAGRGLQLLFYSVGIGQISSEVPQNLSASRPQDRQFILSSKKLLLSDSGFYLCAWSWAGATDTQYFGPGTRLTVL.

A note on this clone: Read sequence stops 3 residues before the CDR3 end, and the germline J gene provides the missing end. This sequence joins TRBV5-6 and TRBJ1-1; the match to TRBD1 covers 7 bases. The length of the CDR3 is 12 residues. Germline CDR1 is SGHDT and CDR2 is YYEEEE. V dropped 7 bases and J dropped 4; count of bases not matched to a gene: 4. CDR3 sequence: CASSSGGTEAFF. The DNA read from the CDR3 is TGTGCCAGCTCATCAGGGGGCACTGAA. Filled out from reference TRBV5-6 and TRBJ1-1, the complete variable domain reads DAGVTQSPTHLIKTRGQQVTLRCSPKSGHDTVSWYQQALGQGPQFIFQYYEEEERQRGNFPDRFSGHQFPNYSSELNVNALLLGDSALYLCASSSGGTEAFFGQGTRLTVV.

With respect to this clone: Read sequence stops 3 residues before the CDR3 end, and the germline J gene provides the missing end. The rearrangement joins TRBV20-1 to TRBJ2-1, with D perhaps TRBD2 (7 bases). The CDR3 runs to 14 residues. Looked up from germline, CDR1 is DFQATT and CDR2 is SNEGSKA (reference sequence). V gave up 6 bases and J gave up 4 bases, with 16 bases separating them. The sequenced CDR3 bases are TGCAGTGCACGTAAGGGGGGGCCATACAATGAG. Its protein is CSARKGGPYNE. The entire CDR3 protein is CSARKGGPYNEQFF.

Regarding this clone: The sequenced fragment ends 3 residues before the CDR3 boundary, so the rest is inferred from the germline J gene. The chain links TRBV18 to TRBJ1-1, with 8 bases identical to TRBD1. V lost 4 bases and J lost 1; bases outside the gene matches: 5. CDR3 length: 15 amino acids. Germline V CDR1 and CDR2: KGHSH, LQKENI. The sequenced CDR3 bases are TGTGCCAGCTCACTGGCAGGGGGCGCGAACACTGAA. Translated: CASSLAGGANTE. The entire CDR3 protein reads CASSLAGGANTEAFF.

Concerning this clone itself: With the read ending 3 residues before the CDR3 end, the germline J gene is used to fill in that end. The chain uses TRBV7-6 and TRBJ2-1, with 8 nucleotides matching TRBD2. Trimming at V came to 5 bases and at J to 2 bases, leaving 5 bases not matched to a gene. The CDR3 length is 15 residues. Germline V lookup: CDR1 SGHVS, CDR2 FNYEAQ. This CDR3 is CASSPPGGAYNEQFF. The covered CDR3 bases are TGTGCCAGCAGCCCCCCGGGGGGGGCCTACAATGAG.

A word on this clone: The read finishes 3 residues shy of the CDR3 end, and the germline J gene is used to complete it. The chain employs TRBV20-1 and TRBJ1-5; TRBD1 might be the D (6 bases). There are 13 residues in the CDR3. The V end lost 5 bases, the J end lost 6 bases, and 14 bases lay between the germline ends. Germline assignment: CDR1 DFQATT and CDR2 SNEGSKA (reference sequence). CDR3 DNA (partial): TGCAGTGCTGGACAGTCGGACGGTCAGCCC. It yields the protein CSAGQSDGQP. The full CDR3 protein reads CSAGQSDGQPQHF.

As regards this clone: The missing CDR3 end, 3 residues past where the read stops, is filled in from the germline J gene. The chain joins TRBV29-1 to TRBJ2-3; tentatively, D is TRBD1 (6 bases). Trimming stripped 6 bases from V and 5 bases from J, with 12 bases between. CDR1 SQVTM and CDR2 ANQGSEA come from the germline V gene. This CDR3 is 12 amino acids long. This chain's CDR3 is CSVRQEQDTQYF. CDR3 DNA (partial): TGCAGCGTGAGACAGGAACAAGATACG.

CDR3 bases read: TGTGCCAGTAAAACAGGGGGCGATTCACCC. It yields the protein CASKTGGDSP. The CDR3 in full is CASKTGGDSPLHF. This chain joins TRBV19 and TRBJ1-6; 9 nucleotides align to TRBD1. The CDR3 is cut off 3 residues early in the read; its end comes from the germline J gene. The CDR3 has 13 amino acids. V lost 7 bases and J lost 8; bases outside the gene matches: 3. In germline, CDR1 is LNHDA, CDR2 SQIVND (reference sequence).

Note on this clone: The CDR3 is cut off 3 residues early in the read; its end comes from the germline J gene. The rearrangement links TRBV20-1 to TRBJ2-5; TRBD2 is a possible D gene (7 bases). This CDR3 region has 14 residues. Germline V gives CDR1 DFQATT, CDR2 SNEGSKA (reference sequence). The V end lost 2 bases, the J end lost 5 bases, and 15 bases lay between the germline ends. The CDR3 sequence: CSARKGGGEETQYF. The CDR3 bases that were read are TGCAGTGCTAGAAAAGGGGGAGGGGAGGAGACC.

Worth noting for this clone: Read sequence stops 3 residues before the CDR3 end, and the germline J gene provides the missing end. This chain connects TRBV15 to TRBJ2-3; D perhaps matches TRBD1 (5 bases). The CDR3 has 16 amino acids. The V gene's germline CDR1 is LNHNV and CDR2 YYDKDF (reference sequence). V was shortened by 1 base and J by 6 bases, with 17 bases between the two germline ends. Here the CDR3 reads CATSRATRATMDTQYF. The sequenced part of the CDR3 DNA is TGTGCCACCAGCAGAGCGACCAGGGCCACTATGGATACG. The entire variable domain, with the rest obtained from reference TRBV15 and TRBJ2-3, is as follows: DAMVIQNPRYQVTQFGKPVTLSCSQTLNHNVMYWYQQKSSQAPKLLFHYYDKDFNNEADTPDNFQSRRPNTSFCFLDIRSPGLGDTAMYLCATSRATRATMDTQYFGPGTRLTVL.

For this clone: The CDR3 end falls 3 residues outside the read, so it is completed with the germline J gene. This rearrangement joins TRBV10-1 to TRBJ1-6; perhaps TRBD1 as D (5 bases). The CDR3 has 15 residues. V was clipped by 7 bases and J by 5 bases, with 15 bases between them. The V gene's germline CDR1 is WNHNN and CDR2 SYGVQD (reference sequence). The covered CDR3 bases are TGCGCCAGCATCGACAGACCCAGAAATAATTCACCC. This gives the protein CASIDRPRNNSP. From start to end, the CDR3 is CASIDRPRNNSPLHF.

With regard to this clone: The DNA ends 3 residues before the CDR3 does, and the rest of the CDR3 is filled in from the germline J gene. The rearrangement joins TRBV19 to TRBJ2-1, with unresolved D. The V end was cut by 6 bases, the J end by 4 bases, with 10 bases between. The CDR3 totals 13 residues. The germline V gene has CDR1 LNHDA and CDR2 SQIVND (reference sequence). This chain's CDR3 is CASRPERYNEQFF. The DNA read from the CDR3 is TGTGCCAGTAGACCAGAGAGATACAATGAG.

Comments on this clone: The CDR3 end falls 3 residues outside the read, so it is completed with the germline J gene. This sequence joins TRBV3-1 (or the pseudogene TRBV3-2) and TRBJ2-2; TRBD1 aligns across 11 bases. Germline CDR1 and CDR2: LGHDT and YNNKEL (reference sequence). This CDR3 is built from 16 residues. J gave up 6 bases and V 3 bases, and 6 bases lay outside the gene matches. CDR3 sequence: CASSHFPGQGAGELFF. CDR3 DNA, as far as it was read: TGTGCCAGCAGCCATTTCCCGGGACAGGGGGCCGGGGAG.

Points on this clone: The CDR3 end falls 3 residues outside the read, so it is completed with the germline J gene. V usage is TRBV19 and J usage is TRBJ2-1, with 8 bases identical to TRBD1. V was clipped by 4 bases and J by 9 bases; unmatched bases: 11. CDR1 and CDR2 (germline): LNHDA, SQIVND (reference sequence). The CDR3 loop spans 15 amino acids. The CDR3 sequence is CASSSLTGVEVEQFF. The covered CDR3 bases are TGTGCCAGTAGTAGCCTGACAGGGGTAGAAGTTGAG.

With regard to this clone: The observed sequence ends 3 residues before the CDR3 terminus, with the missing tail filled in from the germline J gene. The chain couples TRBV7-6 to TRBJ2-1; D ambiguous. V was shortened by 10 bases and J by 1 base, with 11 bases between the two germline ends. Germline CDR1 is SGHVS and CDR2 is FNYEAQ. The CDR3 sequence is 13 residues long. The DNA read from the CDR3 is TGTGCCACTGCAGTAAGGTCCTACAATGAG. Amino acid sequence: CATAVRSYNE. The CDR3 reads in full as CATAVRSYNEQFF.

To note about this clone: The CDR3 end is not reached by the read, which stops 3 residues before it; the germline J gene fills it in. The gene calls are TRBV4-1 and TRBJ2-4; D uncertain. Germline V lookup: CDR1 MGHRA, CDR2 YSYEKL. CDR3 length: 15 residues. Trimming cost V 4 bases and J 8 bases, with 18 bases left between them. The DNA read from the CDR3 is TGCGCCAGCAGCCCAACACGGAGCTATCGGGACATT. Translated: CASSPTRSYRDI. The complete CDR3 sequence is CASSPTRSYRDIQYF.

On this clone itself: The read finishes 3 residues shy of the CDR3 end, and the germline J gene is used to complete it. The V call is TRBV19, the J call TRBJ1-2; 9 nucleotides line up with TRBD1. After removal of 10 bases from V and 6 bases from J, the junction contained 15 bases not matched to a gene. CDR1 is LNHDA and CDR2 is SQIVND in the germline V gene (reference sequence). The CDR3 sequence is 15 residues long. CDR3 bases read: TGTGCCACCAGGGACAGGGAACAACCCATTGATGGC. Translating it yields CATRDREQPIDG. The whole CDR3 protein is CATRDREQPIDGYTF.